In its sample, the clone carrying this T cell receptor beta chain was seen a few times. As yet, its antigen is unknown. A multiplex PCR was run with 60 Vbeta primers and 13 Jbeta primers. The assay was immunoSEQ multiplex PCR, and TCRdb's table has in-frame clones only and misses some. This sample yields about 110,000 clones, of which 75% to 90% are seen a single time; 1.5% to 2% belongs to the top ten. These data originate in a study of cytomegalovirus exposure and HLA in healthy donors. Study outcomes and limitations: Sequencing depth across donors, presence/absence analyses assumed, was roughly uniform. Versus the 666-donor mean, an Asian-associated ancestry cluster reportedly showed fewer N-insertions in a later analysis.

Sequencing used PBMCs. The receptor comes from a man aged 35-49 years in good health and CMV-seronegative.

The DNA of the CDR3 is TGTGCCAGCAGTCCCATCGACAGGGAGTACGCTGAAGCTTTCTTT. Its protein is CASSPIDREYAEAFF. This chain connects TRBV5-5 to TRBJ1-1; 7 bases are a match to TRBD1. The germline CDR1 and CDR2 sequences are SGHKS and YYEKEE (reference sequence). The V segment lost 5 bases and the J segment 6 bases; nucleotides outside the gene matches: 13. CDR3 length: 15 amino acids.